The clone carrying this T cell receptor (beta chain) appeared many times. What it binds is not known. The data were taken from a study of regulatory T cells in long-lasting Graves disease. Study-wide context: Those Graves' patients who were newly diagnosed had been on antithyroid drugs under 3 months.

Regarding the study as a whole: Persistent-disease Graves' patients showed less TCR diversity than new cases.

Relying on iRepertoire HTBI primers and Arm-PCR of CDR3 regions, the team built TCR beta libraries. From the multiplex PCR reads, TCRdb called clonotypes with MiXCR, one entry per CDR3 protein. The data show roughly 260,000 distinct CDR3 sequences, approximately 20% seen once. The CDR3 consists of 17 residues. Trimming removed 0 bases from V and 6 bases from J, with 20 bases in between. Germline CDR1 KGHSH, CDR2 LQKENI. Described time point: newly diagnosed GD, antithyroid drugs for less than 3 months. Researchers made the TCR library from RNA that was extracted from PBMCs. This sample was shared with a second study, whose subject was T cells in Graves' hyperthyroidism and ophthalmopathy. That study adds: Uncontrolled infection, other autoimmune disease, pregnancy or lactation disqualified patients from enrolment. HTBI primers were employed in a first-round RT-PCR of the TCR CDR3.

The sequence was collected from a woman between 25 and 40 years old with Graves disease. This rearrangement joins TRBV18 to TRBJ1-1; D is unclear. Sequences were derived from peripheral blood mononuclear cells (PBMCs), sampled at new diagnosis, from a patient treated with antithyroid drugs. This CDR3 is CASSPPWAERWPPEAFF. CDR3 nucleotides: TGTGCCAGCTCACCACCGTGGGCGGAGAGATGGCCTCCTGAAGCTTTCTTT.